Below, 9 T cell receptor beta chains from the same sample are listed, as sequenced in a study of CD8 T cells in ankylosing spondylitis. TCRdb called the 5' RACE reads again in MiXCR, with one record for every CDR3 protein. The profile covers 150,000 to 200,000 distinct CDR3 sequences, with under 15% appearing a single time and roughly 11% taken by the ten largest. Specimen: blood, either unsorted or a sorted T cell fraction (not recorded which). Source of these receptors: a female donor with ankylosing spondylitis or in good health (not recorded which).

About this clonotype itself: Being one base from a much bigger clone, this may be a read error. The V and J genes are TRBV28 and TRBJ1-5; maybe TRBD1 (5 bases). This CDR3 comprises 17 residues. Germline CDR1 and CDR2: MDHEN and SYDVKM. In DNA, the CDR3 is TGTACCAGCAGTTTATACCACCAGGGAGGCAGCAATCAGCCCCAGCATTTT. Encoded protein: CTSSLYHQGGSNQPQHF.

Many counts were recorded for this clonotype. V gene TRBV7-9 combines with J gene TRBJ2-2; the D is unclear. CDR3 length: 14 amino acids. Germline V gene data show CDR1 as SEHNR and CDR2 as FQNEAQ (reference sequence). Trimming removed 4 bases from V and 1 base from J, with 7 bases in between. The CDR3 DNA follows: TGTGCCAGCAGCTCTTCCTTGAACACCGGGGAGCTGTTTTTT. Translating it yields CASSSSLNTGELFF.

This clonotype was observed a handful of times. The chain recombines TRBV5-6 with TRBJ1-4, with D perhaps TRBD1 (5 bases). Between the trimmed V and J ends, which lost 4 bases and 8 bases, there was a span of 21 bases. CDR3 size: 16 residues. Per the germline V gene, CDR1 is SGHDT and CDR2 is YYEEEE. In nucleotides, the CDR3 is TGTGCCAGCAGCCCGGGGGGGAGCTGGGAACGAGAAAAACTGTTTTTT. This encodes CASSPGGSWEREKLFF.

This clonotype came up a few times. One end of the junction varies from germline; a read error may be responsible. The chain combines TRBV12-3 or TRBV12-4 with TRBJ1-1; D gene ambiguous. The CDR3 length is 14 residues. The DNA of the CDR3 is TGTGCCAGCAGTCCGACCACCTTGAACATTGAAGCTTTCTTT. Encoded protein: CASSPTTLNIEAFF.

This clonotype was observed many times. The J gene is TRBJ1-3, the V gene TRBV12-3 or TRBV12-4; no reliable D call. CDR3 length equals 16 residues. V was clipped by 0 bases and J by 4 bases, with 13 bases between them. The CDR3 region has the DNA TGTGCCAGCAGTTTAGCGCGAGGAAGAAGAGGAAACACCATATATTTT. Translating gives CASSLARGRRGNTIYF.

This clonotype was seen ten or more times. This chain joins TRBV7-2 and TRBJ1-2; D not certain. CDR3 size: 13 residues. CDR1 and CDR2 (germline): SGHTA, FQGNSA. V was trimmed by 7 bases and J by 8 bases, leaving 17 bases between them. In nucleotides, the CDR3 is TGTGCCAGCACCTGGGGTAGAACGGGGGGCTACACCTTC. It yields the protein CASTWGRTGGYTF.

The chain joins TRBV6-5 to TRBJ2-1; no clear D. The CDR3 runs to 14 residues. V lost 2 bases and J 5 bases, leaving 10 bases between the germline ends. Germline V gene data show CDR1 as MNHEY and CDR2 as SVGAGI. For the CDR3, the DNA is TGTGCCAGCAGTTACGGTCTATCGGACAATGAGCAGTTCTTC. It yields the protein CASSYGLSDNEQFF.

This clonotype was seen at least ten times. The rearrangement uses TRBV5-1 and TRBJ2-7; 14 nucleotides match TRBD2. After removal of 2 bases from V and 3 bases from J, the junction contained 19 bases not matched to a gene. Germline V gene lookup returns CDR1 SGHRS and CDR2 YFSETQ. This CDR3 comprises 21 residues. The CDR3 DNA reads as TGCGCCAGCAGCTTTGACAGGGGTCGAGGACTAGCGGGAGGTCGGGACTACGAGCAGTACTTC. It specifies CASSFDRGRGLAGGRDYEQYF.

Concerning this clonotype itself: This may be a read error: a much more frequent sequence differs by one nucleotide. The rearrangement links TRBV2 to TRBJ2-1, with D possibly matching TRBD1 (6 bases). The germline V gene encodes CDR1 SNHLY and CDR2 FYNNEI. The CDR3 is made up of 16 amino acids. This chain's CDR3 is CASRRAWTESYNGQFF. The CDR3 coding sequence is TGTGCCAGCAGGAGGGCATGGACAGAGTCCTACAATGGGCAGTTCTTC.